The 32 T cell receptor beta chains given below trace back to one sample, sequenced in a study of blood T cell repertoires in COVID-19. Assay used: immunoSEQ multiplex PCR; TCRdb lists only in-frame clones, some missing. This table holds roughly 40,000 clones, over 70% found once. The source material was peripheral blood. These receptors were obtained from a woman aged 80 or older with acute or convalescent COVID-19.

The genes are TRBV6-5 and TRBJ1-2; a weak D match, TRBD1 (5 bases). The V end lost 0 bases, the J end lost 6 bases, and 14 bases lay between the germline ends. CDR1 is MNHEY, CDR2 SVGAGI, per germline. The CDR3 totals 15 residues. In nucleotides, the CDR3 is TGTGCCAGCAGTTACTCGATGACAGATGTGGATGGCTACACCTTC. Its translation: CASSYSMTDVDGYTF.

The CDR3 DNA reads TGTGCCAGCGGGACAGGGGTCAACTACGAGCAGTACTTC. Translation gives CASGTGVNYEQYF. This chain joins TRBV3-1 (or the pseudogene TRBV3-2) and TRBJ2-7; the match to TRBD1 covers 10 bases. The germline gives CDR1 LGHDT, CDR2 YNNKEL (reference sequence). The CDR3 totals 13 residues. Losses at the gene ends were 8 bases for V and 3 bases for J; bases not matched to a gene: 4.

This clone occurred once. The rearrangement links TRBV28 to TRBJ1-5, with 12 bases identical to TRBD1. The CDR3 runs 18 residues. Germline CDR1 and CDR2: MDHEN and SYDVKM. After removal of 5 bases from V and 7 bases from J, the junction contained 15 bases not matched to a gene. This chain's CDR3 is CASSRRAAGTGGIQPQHF. CDR3 nucleotide sequence: TGTGCCAGCAGTCGACGCGCTGCCGGGACAGGGGGCATCCAGCCCCAGCATTTT. Using reference TRBV28 and TRBJ1-5 for the parts outside the CDR3, the full variable domain is DVKVTQSSRYLVKRTGEKVFLECVQDMDHENMFWYRQDPGLGLRLIYFSYDVKMKEKGDIPEGYSVSREKKERFSLILESASTNQTSMYLCASSRRAAGTGGIQPQHFGDGTRLSIL.

This chain links TRBV5-1 with TRBJ2-5, with a weak D call TRBD2 (6 bases). Per the germline V gene, CDR1 is SGHRS and CDR2 is YFSETQ. Trimming removed 2 bases at V and 5 bases at J, with 16 bases between. The CDR3 extends over 15 amino acids. The CDR3, as DNA: TGCGCCAGCAGCTTTTCCCCGGGGAGGAGGGAGACCCAGTACTTC. As protein: CASSFSPGRRETQYF.

The rearrangement links TRBV4-2 to TRBJ1-4; D ambiguous. Germline CDR1 reads LGHNA; CDR2 reads YNFKEQ. Trimming removed 3 bases at V and 8 bases at J, with 16 bases between. The CDR3 is made up of 15 amino acids. CDR3 nucleotide sequence: TGTGCCAGCAGCCACAGATTCCCAGCCGGGGAAAAACTGTTTTTT. Translation: CASSHRFPAGEKLFF.

The genes are TRBV28 and TRBJ1-1; 7 bases fit TRBD1. Germline V gene data show CDR1 as MDHEN and CDR2 as SYDVKM. V was pared by 5 bases and J by 8 bases, with 5 bases of the junction left unmatched. CDR3 size: 12 residues. In DNA form, the CDR3 reads TGTGCCAGCAGTGCGATGGGACAGGAAGCTTTCTTT. Translation: CASSAMGQEAFF. The whole variable domain, remainder taken from reference TRBV28 and TRBJ1-1, is DVKVTQSSRYLVKRTGEKVFLECVQDMDHENMFWYRQDPGLGLRLIYFSYDVKMKEKGDIPEGYSVSREKKERFSLILESASTNQTSMYLCASSAMGQEAFFGQGTRLTVV.

The CDR3 loop is CASSSEPSGRAYEQYF. CDR3 in DNA: TGTGCCAGTAGTAGTGAACCTAGCGGGAGGGCCTACGAGCAGTACTTC. The chain recombines TRBV19 with TRBJ2-7, with TRBD2 matching over 12 bases. CDR3 length equals 16 residues. Germline trimming cut 4 bases from V and 2 bases from J; bases unmatched to any gene: 6. Per germline, CDR1 LNHDA and CDR2 SQIVND (reference sequence).

The J gene is TRBJ1-6, the V gene TRBV11-2, with TRBD1 matching over 7 bases. The trim removed 2 bases at V and 6 bases at J, leaving 7 bases unmatched. Germline V gene data show CDR1 as SGHAT and CDR2 as FQNNGV. The CDR3 is made up of 16 amino acids. Written as DNA, the CDR3 is TGTGCCAGCAGCTTAAGGGGGCCGGGCTCTAATTCACCCCTCCACTTT. As protein: CASSLRGPGSNSPLHF.

At least ten counts were recorded for this clone. The chain combines TRBV27 with TRBJ1-2; possibly TRBD1 for D (6 bases). This CDR3 is 15 amino acids long. The germline V and J ends were trimmed by 10 bases and 1 base, with 19 bases remaining between them. CDR1 is MNHEY, CDR2 SMNVEV, per germline (reference sequence). The CDR3 DNA is TGTGCCAATAAAGAGGACAGCCCATATAACTATGGCTACACCTTC. It specifies CANKEDSPYNYGYTF.

The CDR3 loop reads CASSERQGNNSPLHF. The CDR3 DNA is TGTGCCAGCAGTGAACGACAGGGGAATAATTCACCCCTCCACTTT. The chain carries TRBV6-1 and TRBJ1-6; the match to TRBD1 covers 8 bases. V dropped 2 bases and J dropped 5; count of bases not matched to a gene: 2. CDR3 size: 15 residues. The germline V gene encodes CDR1 MNHNS and CDR2 SASEGT.

The chain combines TRBV27 with TRBJ1-1; the match to TRBD1 covers 7 bases. The CDR3 has 15 amino acids. Per the germline V gene, CDR1 is MNHEY and CDR2 is SMNVEV (reference sequence). With V trimmed by 6 bases and J by 1 base, 8 bases remained unmatched. The CDR3, as DNA: TGTGCCAGCAGCTGGGACAGACCATCGAACACTGAAGCTTTCTTT. Its translation: CASSWDRPSNTEAFF.

Comment on this clone: One end of the junction does not line up with germline, which may come from a read error. This chain joins TRBV7-7 and TRBJ2-5, with D perhaps matching TRBD2 (6 bases). There are 14 residues in the CDR3. Germline CDR1 SSHAT, CDR2 FNYEAQ (reference sequence). Written as DNA, the CDR3 is TGTGCTAGCAGCTTAGGGCGGGATGGTGAGACCCAGTACTTC. As protein: CASSLGRDGETQYF.

This rearrangement joins TRBV19 to TRBJ1-1, with 7 bases fitting TRBD1. Trimming at V came to 6 bases and at J to 1 base, leaving 17 bases not matched to a gene. Germline CDR1 and CDR2: LNHDA and SQIVND (reference sequence). The CDR3 consists of 18 residues. CDR3 nucleotide sequence: TGTGCCAGTAGACGGACCTTCGCCGGGACAGAAGGGAACACTGAAGCTTTCTTT. The encoded protein is CASRRTFAGTEGNTEAFF.

The chain has TRBV3-1 (or the pseudogene TRBV3-2) and TRBJ2-7; TRBD2 matches 9 bases. The CDR3 contains 14 residues. V trimming: 6 bases; J trimming: 4 bases; junction bases outside the gene matches: 7. Germline V gene sequence: CDR1 LGHDT, CDR2 YNNKEL (reference sequence). The CDR3 sequence: CASRGASGTYEQYF. The CDR3, as DNA: TGTGCCAGCAGAGGGGCTAGCGGGACATACGAGCAGTACTTC.

The V and J genes are TRBV6-2 or TRBV6-3 and TRBJ2-7, with a possible D match to TRBD2 (5 bases). Trimming left V 7 bases short and J 3 bases short, with 19 bases between. The CDR3 length is 15 residues. Per the germline V gene, CDR1 is MNHEY and CDR2 is SVGEGT. In DNA form, the CDR3 reads TGTGCCAGCACCCCTCTGGGCGGGCTCGTCTACGAGCAGTACTTC. This sequence encodes CASTPLGGLVYEQYF.

The chain is built from TRBV11-2 and TRBJ2-3, with TRBD2 as a possible D gene (6 bases). CDR1 and CDR2 (germline): SGHAT, FQNNGV. This CDR3 region has 16 residues. Trimming shortened V by 5 bases and J by 0 bases, and 15 bases separated the two germline ends. The CDR3 nucleotides read TGTGCCAGCAGCCGCGCCGGAAGCGGGAGCACAGATACGCAGTATTTT. As protein: CASSRAGSGSTDTQYF.

This chain uses TRBV4-1 with TRBJ1-2, with D possibly being TRBD1 (6 bases). Germline lookup yields CDR1 MGHRA and CDR2 YSYEKL. Trimming left V 0 bases short and J 8 bases short, with 13 bases between. This CDR3 has 14 residues. DNA of the CDR3: TGCGCCAGCAGCCAAGAGGAAAGCAGGGGAGGCTACACCTTC. Residues: CASSQEESRGGYTF.

V gene TRBV11-2 combines with J gene TRBJ1-3; TRBD1 matches 7 bases. Germline-derived CDR1 and CDR2 are SGHAT and FQNNGV. V was clipped by 5 bases and J by 1 base; unmatched bases: 5. The CDR3 sequence is 15 residues long. The CDR3 DNA reads as TGTGCCAGCAGCGCCAACAGGGGATCTGGAAACACCATATATTTT. This translates into CASSANRGSGNTIYF.

The chain employs TRBV9 and TRBJ2-5, with TRBD2 identical over 7 bases. With 0 bases clipped from V and 2 bases from J, the junction kept 7 bases outside the gene matches. Germline values: CDR1 SGDLS, CDR2 YYNGEE. The CDR3 extends over 16 amino acids. In nucleotides, the CDR3 is TGTGCCAGCAGCGTAGCTGGCGCGGGAGCGCAAGAGACCCAGTACTTC. The encoded protein is CASSVAGAGAQETQYF.

CDR3 coding DNA: TGCGCCAGCAGCTTGGACGCTAGCGGGACCCCGGATGAGCAGTTCTTC. Translated, it gives CASSLDASGTPDEQFF. The V and J genes are TRBV5-1 and TRBJ2-1; TRBD2 matches at 9 bases. The V gene end was trimmed by 0 bases and the J gene end by 8 bases; junction bases not matched to a gene: 9. The CDR3 runs to 16 residues. CDR1 and CDR2 from the germline V gene are SGHRS and YFSETQ.

This clone was seen just once. V usage is TRBV14 and J usage is TRBJ2-3, with 14 bases that match TRBD2. J gave up 3 bases and V 0 bases, and 8 bases lay outside the gene matches. Germline V lookup: CDR1 SGHDN, CDR2 FVKESK. The CDR3 has 19 amino acids. CDR3 sequence: CASSQDHRTSGRPTDTQYF. The CDR3 DNA reads as TGTGCCAGCAGCCAAGACCACAGGACTAGCGGGAGGCCGACAGATACGCAGTATTTT.

This clone was detected only a few times. The rearrangement joins TRBV3-1 (or the pseudogene TRBV3-2) to TRBJ2-7; TRBD2 agrees at 11 bases. Germline CDR1 and CDR2: LGHDT and YNNKEL (reference sequence). Trimming at V came to 4 bases and at J to 1 base, leaving 6 bases not matched to a gene. The CDR3 runs 16 residues. Here the CDR3 reads CASSPRTSGRSYEQYF. As DNA, the CDR3 is TGTGCCAGCAGCCCTCGTACTAGCGGGAGATCCTACGAGCAGTACTTC.

The chain carries TRBV30 and TRBJ1-1; D call uncertain. This CDR3 region has 13 residues. Trimming removed 2 bases at V and 0 bases at J, with 7 bases between. The germline CDR1 and CDR2 sequences are GTSNPN and SVGIG (reference sequence). The CDR3 sequence is CAWSRVLNTEAFF. The DNA for the CDR3 is TGTGCCTGGAGTCGAGTATTGAACACTGAAGCTTTCTTT.

This clone has just one count. The chain couples TRBV11-2 to TRBJ1-6; no clear D gene. V was clipped by 1 base and J by 9 bases, with 10 bases between them. Germline V gives CDR1 SGHAT, CDR2 FQNNGV. The CDR3 totals 14 residues. CDR3 region: CASSLGPAGSPLHF. In DNA form, the CDR3 reads TGTGCCAGCAGCTTAGGGCCAGCAGGTTCACCCCTCCACTTT. Based on the CDR3 plus reference TRBV11-2 and TRBJ1-6, the full variable domain is EAGVAQSPRYKIIEKRQSVAFWCNPISGHATLYWYQQILGQGPKLLIQFQNNGVVDDSQLPKDRFSAERLKGVDSTLKIQPAKLEDSAVYLCASSLGPAGSPLHFGNGTRLTVT.

The chain employs TRBV7-2 and TRBJ2-1; 8 positions agree with TRBD2. CDR3 size: 16 residues. J gave up 3 bases and V 1 base, and 5 bases lay outside the gene matches. Germline values: CDR1 SGHTA, CDR2 FQGNSA. The CDR3 nucleotides are TGTGCCAGCAGCTTAGGTGGCGGGAGGCACTACAATGAGCAGTTCTTC. Encoded protein: CASSLGGGRHYNEQFF.

The sample holds one count of this clone. The chain links TRBV15 to TRBJ2-1; the match to TRBD1 covers 7 bases. This CDR3 contains 14 residues. After removal of 3 bases from V and 7 bases from J, the junction contained 6 bases not matched to a gene. The germline gives CDR1 LNHNV, CDR2 YYDKDF (reference sequence). In DNA form, the CDR3 reads TGTGCCACCAGCAGCCGGGACAGAATAAATGAGCAGTTCTTC. This gives the protein CATSSRDRINEQFF.

J is TRBJ2-1 and V is TRBV6-5; 10 bases fit TRBD2. The CDR3 spans 15 residues. Germline V lookup: CDR1 MNHEY, CDR2 SVGAGI. Unmatched junction bases numbered 11, after V lost 7 bases and J lost 8 bases. This CDR3 is CASIHSGRLGDEQFF. The CDR3 nucleotides read TGTGCCAGCATTCATAGCGGGAGGCTTGGAGATGAGCAGTTCTTC.

The chain uses TRBV5-1 and TRBJ1-1, with 9 bases that match TRBD1. The germline gives CDR1 SGHRS, CDR2 YFSETQ. The length of the CDR3 is 15 residues. Trimming at V came to 4 bases and at J to 4 bases, leaving 8 bases not matched to a gene. The CDR3 coding sequence is TGCGCCAGCAGCAGAGAGACAGGGGGTGGCACTGAAGCTTTCTTT. It codes for CASSRETGGGTEAFF.

The rearrangement links TRBV28 to TRBJ2-7; 8 bases are a match to TRBD1. J was trimmed by 2 bases and V by 6 bases; bases with no gene match: 9. CDR1 is MDHEN and CDR2 is SYDVKM in the germline V gene. The CDR3 runs 15 residues. CDR3 nucleotides: TGTGCCAGCAGCCTAGGACAGGGCAAGACCTACGAGCAGTACTTC. Protein sequence: CASSLGQGKTYEQYF. Full variable domain (remainder filled in from reference TRBV28 and TRBJ2-7): DVKVTQSSRYLVKRTGEKVFLECVQDMDHENMFWYRQDPGLGLRLIYFSYDVKMKEKGDIPEGYSVSREKKERFSLILESASTNQTSMYLCASSLGQGKTYEQYFGPGTRLTVT.

This rearrangement joins TRBV7-8 to TRBJ2-2, with TRBD2 identical over 12 bases. The CDR3 sequence is 23 residues long. Trimming at V came to 5 bases and at J to 2 bases, leaving 24 bases not matched to a gene. Germline CDR1 and CDR2: SGHVS and FQNEAQ. The chain's CDR3 is CASSPPRPGPLAGGVYNTGELFF. CDR3 coding DNA: TGTGCCAGCAGCCCCCCCCGCCCGGGGCCCCTAGCGGGAGGGGTTTATAACACCGGGGAGCTGTTTTTT.

The chain joins TRBV3-1 (or the pseudogene TRBV3-2) to TRBJ1-2, with D maybe TRBD1 (5 bases). Germline CDR1 reads LGHDT; CDR2 reads YNNKEL (reference sequence). The CDR3 sequence is 13 residues long. Trimming cost V 1 base and J 6 bases, with 9 bases left between them. CDR3 in DNA: TGTGCCAGCAGCCAAGGGCGGGGGAATGGCTACACCTTC. It is translated as CASSQGRGNGYTF.

As for this clone: A read error may produce the germline difference seen at one junction end. V usage is TRBV6-1 and J usage is TRBJ1-2; possible D gene TRBD1, 6 bases. The CDR3 has 14 residues. Germline CDR1 MNHNS, CDR2 SASEGT. This chain's CDR3 is CASSEDRSAYGYTF. DNA of the CDR3: TGTGCCAGCAGCGAAGACAGGAGTGCCTATGGCTACACCTTC.